These T cell receptor beta chains were read from a single sample in a study of shared clonotypes between healthy human individuals. Profiling relied on immunoSEQ multiplex PCR, and the TCRdb table lists in-frame clones only, not all of them. The table records about 2.1 million clones, over 85% of them present only once. Sequenced sample: naive CD8+ T cells from PBMCs. The source is a man younger than 35 in good health. Some clones in this sample may be carry-over from other donors' samples. Each CDR3 is given with its conserved first and last residue. Fields, in order: D gene, V gene, J gene, CDR3 length, clone size, CDR3 protein, CDR3 DNA. D genes are given only for firm matches. The listing skips clone size in some rows; elsewhere it reads once, few, many or a size class.

NA,TRBV6-5,TRBJ2-1,16,NA,CASSFATGGLTNEQFF,TGTGCCAGCAGTTTCGCGACAGGCGGATTGACGAATGAGCAGTTCTTC
NA,TRBV19,TRBJ1-5,14,NA,CASSIARSNQPQHF,TGTGCCAGTAGTATAGCCAGGAGCAATCAGCCCCAGCATTTT
NA,TRBV7-8,TRBJ2-7,14,NA,CASSLGRLAYEQYF,TGTGCCAGCAGCTTAGGAAGACTAGCCTACGAGCAGTACTTC
NA,TRBV11-2,TRBJ1-2,16,NA,CASSSIGGDHNYGYTF,TGTGCCAGCAGCTCAATCGGAGGAGACCATAACTATGGCTACACCTTC
NA,TRBV28,TRBJ2-7,14,NA,CASSFGIPSYEQYF,TGTGCCAGCAGTTTCGGTATACCTTCCTACGAGCAGTACTTC
NA,TRBV10-3,TRBJ2-7,13,once,CAIRGEGNYEQYF,TGTGCCATCAGGGGTGAGGGTAACTACGAGCAGTACTTC
NA,TRBV6-1,TRBJ2-3,14,NA,CATQIGGPTDTQYF,TGTGCCACCCAAATTGGTGGACCCACAGATACGCAGTATTTT
TRBD2,TRBV28,TRBJ2-7,13,once,CASLGAGTYEQYF,TGTGCCAGCCTCGGAGCGGGAACTTACGAGCAGTACTTC
NA,TRBV19,TRBJ1-6,16,once,CATRGILSSYNSPLHF,TGTGCCACTCGGGGCATCCTTAGCTCCTATAATTCACCCCTCCACTTT
TRBD1,TRBV27,TRBJ1-2,14,NA,CASSLGQGDYGYTF,TGTGCCAGCAGTTTAGGACAGGGGGACTATGGCTACACCTTC
NA,TRBV28,TRBJ1-1,13,once,CASKPSRNTEAFF,TGTGCCAGCAAACCTTCACGGAACACTGAAGCTTTCTTT
NA,TRBV20-1,TRBJ2-5,11,once,CSARDLETQYF,TGCAGTGCTAGAGATTTAGAGACCCAGTACTTC
NA,TRBV28,TRBJ2-3,13,NA,CASSLTGADTQYF,TGTGCCAGCAGTCTGACGGGCGCAGATACGCAGTATTTT
NA,TRBV4-2,TRBJ1-2,16,NA,CASSPFVAGGYYGYTF,TGTGCCAGCAGCCCATTCGTAGCCGGGGGGTACTATGGCTACACCTTC
NA,TRBV19,TRBJ1-5,17,NA,CASSGSTGGYSNQPQHF,TGTGCCAGTAGTGGCTCGACAGGCGGGTATAGCAATCAGCCCCAGCATTTT
NA,TRBV9,TRBJ2-1,15,NA,CASSPSGLQGNEQFF,TGTGCCAGCAGCCCCTCGGGACTGCAGGGTAATGAGCAGTTCTTC
NA,TRBV7-9,TRBJ1-5,13,NA,CASSLGGGQPQHF,TGTGCCAGCAGCTTAGGAGGGGGGCAGCCCCAGCATTTT
NA,TRBV11-2,TRBJ2-5,15,NA,CASSLVVAVGPNQYF,TGTGCCAGCAGCTTAGTAGTGGCCGTCGGGCCGAACCAGTACTTC
NA,TRBV9,TRBJ1-3,14,NA,CASSVDSSGNTIYF,TGTGCCAGCAGCGTAGACAGCTCTGGAAACACCATATATTTT
NA,TRBV19,TRBJ1-1,11,NA,CASSMGGEAFF,TGTGCCAGTAGTATGGGGGGCGAAGCTTTCTTT
NA,TRBV27,TRBJ2-1,15,NA,CASSFGGFSYNEQFF,TGTGCCAGCAGTTTCGGCGGCTTCTCCTACAATGAGCAGTTCTTC
TRBD1,TRBV29-1,TRBJ2-7,12,NA,CSGRDRAYEQYF,TGCAGCGGCCGGGACAGAGCCTACGAGCAGTACTTC
NA,TRBV5-6,TRBJ2-6,16,NA,CASSLRRGSGANVLTF,TGTGCCAGCAGCTTGCGGCGGGGCTCTGGGGCCAACGTCCTGACTTTC
NA,TRBV27,TRBJ1-2,15,NA,CASSLYPGVLYGYTF,TGTGCCAGCAGTTTATATCCCGGAGTCCTCTATGGCTACACCTTC
TRBD1,TRBV29-1,TRBJ2-7,15,NA,CSVDYGQVNSYEQYF,TGCAGCGTTGACTATGGACAGGTGAACTCCTACGAGCAGTACTTC
TRBD1,TRBV9,TRBJ1-2,14,few,CASSGQGYPYGYTF,TGTGCCAGCAGCGGACAGGGTTACCCCTATGGCTACACCTTC
NA,TRBV7-9,TRBJ2-5,14,NA,CASSFSTGGETQYF,TGTGCCAGCAGCTTTTCGACAGGAGGAGAGACCCAGTACTTC
TRBD2,TRBV13,TRBJ2-3,13,NA,CASSSTSGDTQYF,TGTGCCAGCAGCTCGACTAGCGGAGATACGCAGTATTTT
NA,TRBV5-1,TRBJ1-1,16,few,CASSLSWTAGNTEAFF,TGCGCCAGCAGCTTATCCTGGACAGCTGGGAACACTGAAGCTTTCTTT
NA,TRBV6-6,TRBJ2-3,16,NA,CATDGWRPTLTDTQYF,TGTGCCACCGACGGCTGGAGACCGACCTTGACAGATACGCAGTATTTT
TRBD1,TRBV5-6,TRBJ2-3,16,NA,CASSLADRGSTDTQYF,TGTGCCAGCAGCTTGGCCGACAGGGGGAGCACAGATACGCAGTATTTT
TRBD1,TRBV7-9,TRBJ1-2,17,NA,CASSARDRGPDNYGYTF,TGTGCCAGCAGCGCCCGGGACAGGGGGCCGGACAACTATGGCTACACCTTC
NA,TRBV5-4,TRBJ1-1,11,few,CASSLGTEAFF,TGTGCCAGCAGCTTAGGGACTGAAGCTTTCTTT
TRBD1,TRBV28,TRBJ2-7,14,NA,CASSFGRQGYEQYF,TGTGCCAGCAGTTTTGGGAGACAGGGCTACGAGCAGTACTTC
NA,TRBV9,TRBJ2-3,18,once,CASSVGGHSWASTDTQYF,TGTGCCAGCAGCGTAGGAGGACACTCCTGGGCTAGCACAGATACGCAGTATTTT
NA,TRBV25-1,TRBJ1-5,15,NA,CASRFFRASNQPQHF,TGTGCCAGCAGGTTCTTTCGCGCCTCCAATCAGCCCCAGCATTTT
NA,TRBV6-1,TRBJ1-2,13,NA,CASSVGGEGGYTF,TGTGCCAGCAGCGTCGGGGGGGAGGGTGGCTACACCTTC
NA,TRBV5-1,TRBJ1-1,13,NA,CASRSKGTGEAFF,TGCGCCAGCAGAAGTAAGGGGACTGGTGAAGCTTTCTTT
TRBD1,TRBV29-1,TRBJ2-7,14,NA,CSVDWGQGTYEQYF,TGCAGCGTTGACTGGGGACAGGGCACCTACGAGCAGTACTTC
TRBD1,TRBV14,TRBJ1-2,15,NA,CASSPRDRGRYGYTF,TGTGCCAGCAGCCCGAGGGACAGGGGACGATATGGCTACACCTTC
TRBD2,TRBV7-2,TRBJ2-1,14,NA,CASSLLLADNEQFF,TGTGCCAGCAGCTTACTACTAGCGGACAATGAGCAGTTCTTC